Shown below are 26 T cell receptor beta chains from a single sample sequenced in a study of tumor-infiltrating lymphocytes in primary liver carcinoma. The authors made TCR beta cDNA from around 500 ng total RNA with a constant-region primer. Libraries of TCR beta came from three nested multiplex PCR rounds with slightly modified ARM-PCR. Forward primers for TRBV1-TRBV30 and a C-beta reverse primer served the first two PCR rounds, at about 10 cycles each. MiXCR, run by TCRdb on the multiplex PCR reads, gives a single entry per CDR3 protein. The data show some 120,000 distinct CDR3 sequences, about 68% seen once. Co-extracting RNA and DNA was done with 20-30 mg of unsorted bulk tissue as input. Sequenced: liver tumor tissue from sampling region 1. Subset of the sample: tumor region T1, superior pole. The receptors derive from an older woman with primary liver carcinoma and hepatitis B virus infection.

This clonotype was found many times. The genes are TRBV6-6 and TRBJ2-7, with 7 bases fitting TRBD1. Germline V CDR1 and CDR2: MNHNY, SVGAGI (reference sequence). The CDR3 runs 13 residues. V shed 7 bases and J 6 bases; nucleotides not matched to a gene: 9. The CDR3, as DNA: TGTGCCAGCACGAAAACCACAGGGGTCGAGCAGTACTTC. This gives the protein CASTKTTGVEQYF.

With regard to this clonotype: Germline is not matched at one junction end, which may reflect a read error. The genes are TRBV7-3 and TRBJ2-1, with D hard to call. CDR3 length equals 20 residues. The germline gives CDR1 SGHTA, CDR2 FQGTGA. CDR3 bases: TGTGCAAGCAGCTTAACGTTCGAGCTGGCCGTTACCTCGAAAGACAATGAGCAGTTCTTC. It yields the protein CASSLTFELAVTSKDNEQFF.

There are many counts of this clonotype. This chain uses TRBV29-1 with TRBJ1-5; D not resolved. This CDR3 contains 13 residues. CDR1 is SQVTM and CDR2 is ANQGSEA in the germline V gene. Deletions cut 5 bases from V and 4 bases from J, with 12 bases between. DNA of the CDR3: TGCAGCGTTACATTTGCCCCGAATCAGCCCCAGCATTTT. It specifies CSVTFAPNQPQHF.

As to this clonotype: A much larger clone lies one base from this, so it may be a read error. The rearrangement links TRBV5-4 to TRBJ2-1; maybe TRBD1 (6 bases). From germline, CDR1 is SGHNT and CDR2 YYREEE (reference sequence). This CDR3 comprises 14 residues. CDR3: CANSKNRDISEQFF. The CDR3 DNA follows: TGTGCCAACAGCAAAAACAGGGATATTAGTGAGCAGTTCTTC.

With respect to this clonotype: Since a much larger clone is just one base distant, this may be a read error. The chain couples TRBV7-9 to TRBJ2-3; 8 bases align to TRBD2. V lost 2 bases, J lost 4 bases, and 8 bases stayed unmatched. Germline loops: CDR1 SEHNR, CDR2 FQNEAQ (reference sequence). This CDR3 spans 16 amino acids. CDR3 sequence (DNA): TGTGCCAGCAGCTTATCGACGAGCGGGAGTTCAGATACGCAGTATTTT. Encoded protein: CASSLSTSGSSDTQYF.

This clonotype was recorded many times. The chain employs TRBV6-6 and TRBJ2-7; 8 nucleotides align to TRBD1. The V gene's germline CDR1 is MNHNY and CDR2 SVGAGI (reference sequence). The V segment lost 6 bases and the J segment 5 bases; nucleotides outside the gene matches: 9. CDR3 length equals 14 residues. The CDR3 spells CASSPGQGSDEQYF. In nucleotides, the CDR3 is TGTGCCAGCAGCCCCGGACAGGGATCGGACGAGCAGTACTTC.

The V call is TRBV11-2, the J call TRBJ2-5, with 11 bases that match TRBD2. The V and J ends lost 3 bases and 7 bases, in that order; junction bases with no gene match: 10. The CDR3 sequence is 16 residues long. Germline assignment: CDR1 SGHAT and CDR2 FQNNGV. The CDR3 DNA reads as TGTGCCAGCAGCTTCGGATTAGCGGGGGGGTTGGTGACCCAGTACTTC. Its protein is CASSFGLAGGLVTQYF.

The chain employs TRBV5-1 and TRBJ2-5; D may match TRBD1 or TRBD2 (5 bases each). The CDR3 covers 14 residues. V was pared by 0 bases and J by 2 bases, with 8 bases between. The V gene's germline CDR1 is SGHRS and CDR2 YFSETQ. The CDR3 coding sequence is TGCGCCAGCAGCTTGGGGGGACGGCAAGAGACCCAGTACTTC. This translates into CASSLGGRQETQYF.

CDR3 region: CASSFSAAGVETQYF. CDR3 nucleotides: TGCGCCAGCAGCTTCAGTGCTGCGGGGGTAGAGACCCAGTACTTC. V usage is TRBV5-1 and J usage is TRBJ2-5, with TRBD2 matching over 7 bases. V trimming: 2 bases; J trimming: 4 bases; junction bases outside the gene matches: 8. The length of the CDR3 is 15 residues. Germline V lookup: CDR1 SGHRS, CDR2 YFSETQ.

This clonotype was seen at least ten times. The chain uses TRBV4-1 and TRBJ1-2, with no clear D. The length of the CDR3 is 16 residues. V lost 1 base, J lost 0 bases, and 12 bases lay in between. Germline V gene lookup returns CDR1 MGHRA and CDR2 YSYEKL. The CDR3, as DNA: TGCGCCAGCAGCCAAGTGTTGGAGGCAGCTAACTATGGCTACACCTTC. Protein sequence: CASSQVLEAANYGYTF.

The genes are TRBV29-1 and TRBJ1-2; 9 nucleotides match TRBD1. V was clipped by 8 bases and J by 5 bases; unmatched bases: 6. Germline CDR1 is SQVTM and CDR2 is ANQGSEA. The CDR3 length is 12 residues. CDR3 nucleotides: TGCAGCATCGGGACAGGGAAGTATGGCTACACCTTC. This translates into CSIGTGKYGYTF.

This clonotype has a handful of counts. Here the CDR3 reads CASSLGVSVNTGELFF. CDR3 sequence (DNA): TGTGCCAGCAGCTTAGGCGTTAGCGTTAACACCGGGGAGCTGTTTTTT. This sequence joins TRBV13 and TRBJ2-2, with D perhaps matching TRBD2 (5 bases). Germline V gene sequence: CDR1 PRHDT, CDR2 FYEKMQ (reference sequence). Trimming pared 0 bases from V and 2 bases from J, leaving 10 bases between. The CDR3 has 16 residues.

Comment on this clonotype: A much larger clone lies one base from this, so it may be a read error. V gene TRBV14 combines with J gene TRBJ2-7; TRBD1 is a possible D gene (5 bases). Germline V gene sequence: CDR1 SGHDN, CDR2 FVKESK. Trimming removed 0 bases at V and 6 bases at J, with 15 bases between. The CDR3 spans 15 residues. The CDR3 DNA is TGTGCCAGCAGCCAAGATGGGGTGGGGCGACGCGAGCAGTACTTC. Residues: CASSQDGVGRREQYF. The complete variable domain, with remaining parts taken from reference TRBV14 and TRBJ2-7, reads EAGVTQFPSHSVIEKGQTVTLRCDPISGHDNLYWYRRVMGKEIKFLLHFVKESKQDESGMPNNRFLAERTGGTYSTLKVQPAELEDSGVYFCASSQDGVGRREQYFGPGTRLTVT.

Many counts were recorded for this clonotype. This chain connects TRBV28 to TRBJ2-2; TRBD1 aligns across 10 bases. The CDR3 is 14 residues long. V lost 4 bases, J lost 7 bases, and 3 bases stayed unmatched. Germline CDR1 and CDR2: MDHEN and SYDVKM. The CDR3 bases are TGTGCCAGCAGTTGGGACAGGGGAATCGGGGAGCTGTTTTTT. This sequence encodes CASSWDRGIGELFF.

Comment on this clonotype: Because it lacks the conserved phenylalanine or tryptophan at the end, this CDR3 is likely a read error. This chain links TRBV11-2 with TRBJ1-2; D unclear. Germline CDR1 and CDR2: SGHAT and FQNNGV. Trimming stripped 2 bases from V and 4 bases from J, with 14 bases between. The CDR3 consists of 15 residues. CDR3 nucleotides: TGTGCCAGCAGCTTAAGCCACCTGGTTAGCTATGGCTACACCGTC. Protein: CASSLSHLVSYGYTV.

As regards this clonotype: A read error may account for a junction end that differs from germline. The CDR3 sequence: CASTHSDKVHRNEQVF. The CDR3 DNA reads as TGTGCCAGCACCCACAGCGACAAGGTTCATCGCAATGAGCAGGTCTTC. The V gene is TRBV13, the J gene TRBJ2-1, with D hard to call. Germline V gene data show CDR1 as PRHDT and CDR2 as FYEKMQ (reference sequence). This CDR3 has 16 residues.

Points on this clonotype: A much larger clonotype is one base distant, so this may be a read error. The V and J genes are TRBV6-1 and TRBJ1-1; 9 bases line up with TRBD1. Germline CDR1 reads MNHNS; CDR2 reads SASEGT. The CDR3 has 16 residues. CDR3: CASKQGALSGVRAAIF. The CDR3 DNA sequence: TGTGCCAGTAAACAGGGGGCCCTTTCGGGAGTTCGAGCAGCTATCTTT.

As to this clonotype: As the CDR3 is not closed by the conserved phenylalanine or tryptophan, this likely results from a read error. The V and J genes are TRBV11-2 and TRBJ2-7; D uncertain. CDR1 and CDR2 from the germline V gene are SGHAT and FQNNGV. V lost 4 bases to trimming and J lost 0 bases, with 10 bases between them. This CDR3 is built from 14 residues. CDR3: CASSSERSSYEQYS. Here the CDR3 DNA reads TGTGCCAGCAGCTCCGAGAGGAGCTCCTACGAGCAGTACTCC.

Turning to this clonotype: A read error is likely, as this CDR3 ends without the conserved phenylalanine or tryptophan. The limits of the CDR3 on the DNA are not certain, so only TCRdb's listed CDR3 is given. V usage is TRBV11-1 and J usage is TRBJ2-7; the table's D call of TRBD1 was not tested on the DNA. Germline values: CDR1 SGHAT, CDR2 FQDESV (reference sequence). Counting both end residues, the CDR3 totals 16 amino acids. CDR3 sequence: CASSFRPTGALYESYL.

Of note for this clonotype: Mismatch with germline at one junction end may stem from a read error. The CDR3, as DNA: TGTCCCAGCAGTCCCCCGGGGAGGGAAAATCAGCCCCAGCATTTT. It encodes CPSSPPGRENQPQHF. The chain combines TRBV28 with TRBJ1-5; no firm D call. This CDR3 is built from 15 residues. Germline values: CDR1 MDHEN, CDR2 SYDVKM.

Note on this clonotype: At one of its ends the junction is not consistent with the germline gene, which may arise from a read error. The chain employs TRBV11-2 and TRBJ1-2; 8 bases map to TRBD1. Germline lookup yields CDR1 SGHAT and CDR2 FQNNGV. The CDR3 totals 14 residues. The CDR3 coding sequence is TGTGCCAGCAGCTCAATCGGACAGGGCTATGGCAACACCTTT. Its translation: CASSSIGQGYGNTF.

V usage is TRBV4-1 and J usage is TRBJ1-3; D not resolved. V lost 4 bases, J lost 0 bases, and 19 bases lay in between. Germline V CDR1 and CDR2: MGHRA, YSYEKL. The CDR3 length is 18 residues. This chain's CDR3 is CASSPPYPDSNSGNTIYF. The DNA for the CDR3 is TGCGCCAGCAGCCCCCCCTACCCGGACTCCAACTCTGGAAACACCATATATTTT.

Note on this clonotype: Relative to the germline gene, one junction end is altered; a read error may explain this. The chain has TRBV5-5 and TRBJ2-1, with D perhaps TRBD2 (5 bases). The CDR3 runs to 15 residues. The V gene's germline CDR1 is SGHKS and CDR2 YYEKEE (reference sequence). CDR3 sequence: CVSGSMSEPRIEQFF. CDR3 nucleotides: TGTGTCAGCGGCAGCATGAGCGAGCCTCGGATTGAGCAGTTCTTC. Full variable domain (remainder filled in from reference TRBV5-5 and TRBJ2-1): DAGVTQSPTHLIKTRGQQVTLRCSPISGHKSVSWYQQVLGQGPQFIFQYYEKEERGRGNFPDRFSARQFPNYSSELNVNALLLGDSALYLCVSGSMSEPRIEQFFGPGTRLTVL.

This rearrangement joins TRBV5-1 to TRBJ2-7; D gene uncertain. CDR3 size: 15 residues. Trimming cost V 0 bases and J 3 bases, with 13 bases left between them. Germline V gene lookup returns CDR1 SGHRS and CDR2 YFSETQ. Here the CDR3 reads CASSLDQVGNYEQYF. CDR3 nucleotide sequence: TGCGCCAGCAGCTTGGATCAGGTGGGGAACTACGAGCAGTACTTC.

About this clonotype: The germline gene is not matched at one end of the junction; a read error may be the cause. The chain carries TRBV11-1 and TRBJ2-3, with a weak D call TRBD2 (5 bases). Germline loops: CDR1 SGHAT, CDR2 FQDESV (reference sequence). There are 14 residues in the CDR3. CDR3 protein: CASSLRQLVGESYF. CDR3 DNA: TGTGCCAGCAGCTTAAGGCAACTTGTGGGAGAGTCTTACTTC.

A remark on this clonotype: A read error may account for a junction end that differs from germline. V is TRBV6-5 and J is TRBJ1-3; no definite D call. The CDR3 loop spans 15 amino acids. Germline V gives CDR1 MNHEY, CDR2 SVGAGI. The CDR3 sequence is CASSYSRGSGNTLYF. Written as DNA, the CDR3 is TGTGCTAGCAGTTACTCGCGCGGATCTGGAAACACCTTATATTTT.